This T cell receptor beta chain derives from a study of tumor-infiltrating lymphocytes in localized non-small cell lung cancer. Study background: Some samples were collected after neoadjuvant chemotherapy; smokers, never-smokers and several histologies were included.

The assay was immunoSEQ multiplex PCR, and TCRdb's table has in-frame clones only and misses some. The table shows approximately 7,200 clones, with 65% to 75% occurring only once. Comment on this clone: Its antigen is not known.

General study results and limits: Tumors had more T cell infiltration than uninvolved lung, per TCRbeta sequencing and CD3 counts. Only some patients had TCR sequencing, depending on available tissue.

V lost 4 bases, J lost 5 bases, and 6 bases stayed unmatched. CDR1 is SGHAT, CDR2 FQNNGV, per germline. This CDR3 is built from 16 residues. J is TRBJ2-7 and V is TRBV11-2; 15 bases map to TRBD2. Sequencing was performed on lung tumor tissue. This sequence originates from a human donor with non-small cell lung cancer. CDR3 in DNA: TGTGCCAGCAGCTGGGGGACTAGCGGGGGGCAGCACGAGCAGTACTTC. It specifies CASSWGTSGGQHEQYF.